This is a list of T cell receptor beta chains from one sample in a study of Graves' ophthalmopathy and Graves' hyperthyroidism. TCRdb re-derived calls from the multiplex PCR reads in MiXCR, one entry per CDR3 protein. The repertoire holds more than 300,000 distinct CDR3 sequences, with about a sixth as singletons. Sequences were obtained from peripheral blood. The receptors were sampled from an adult woman with stable Graves' hyperthyroidism. Both conserved end residues are part of each CDR3. A D gene is named only where the DNA matches it firmly. Expanded clones get a size class; other rows say once, few or many, or leave the size out.

TGTGCCAGCAGTCCGAGCGGGATTGGATTCGAGCAGTTCTTC,CASSPSGIGFEQFF,few,TRBD2,TRBJ2-1,TRBV2
TGTGCCACCAGCAGAGGACGATTCTCTGGGGCCAACGTCCTGACTTTC,CATSRGRFSGANVLTF,many,.,TRBJ2-6,TRBV15
TGCAGTGTAACACAGGGGGCGTCCTACGAGCAGTACTTC,CSVTQGASYEQYF,.,TRBD1,TRBJ2-7,TRBV20-1
TGTGCCAGCGGCGGGAACTCCTACAATGAGCAGTTCTTC,CASGGNSYNEQFF,.,.,TRBJ2-1,TRBV28
TGTGCCAGCAGCTACTACAGGGCGCAAGAGACCCAGTACTTC,CASSYYRAQETQYF,many,.,TRBJ2-5,TRBV7-9
TGTGCCAGCAGTTTGACTAGAGAGCAGTACTTC,CASSLTREQYF,few,.,TRBJ2-7,TRBV28
TGTGCCAGCAGCCAAGTTTGGGGACGGAGGGCGTACGAGCAGTACTTC,CASSQVWGRRAYEQYF,many,.,TRBJ2-7,TRBV14
TGTGCCAGCAGTTTACCCGGACATCGGGGGGAGCAGTACTTC,CASSLPGHRGEQYF,once,.,TRBJ2-7,TRBV28
TGCAGTGCTAGAAAAACAGGGGGGCGCTTCTCTGGAAACACCATATATTTT,CSARKTGGRFSGNTIYF,many,TRBD1,TRBJ1-3,TRBV20-1
TGTGCCAGCAGTATACAGGGAAGTCAAGAGACCCAGTACTTC,CASSIQGSQETQYF,many,.,TRBJ2-5,TRBV28